These 32 T cell receptor beta chains came from one sample sequenced in a study of shared clonotypes between healthy human individuals. Data came from immunoSEQ multiplex PCR; TCRdb stores just in-frame clones and leaves some out. Of about 2 million clones listed, 95% are singletons. Sequencing was done on a sample of naive CD4+ T cells sorted from blood. The subset is: CD45RA+ positively selected. Receptor source: a man aged 18 to 29 in good health.

With regard to this clone: Additional DNA sequences in this sample encode the identical CDR3. The chain is built from TRBV28 and TRBJ1-2; D perhaps matches TRBD1 (5 bases). CDR1 MDHEN and CDR2 SYDVKM come from the germline V gene. The V gene lost 3 bases and the J gene lost 8 bases, with 10 bases spanning the gap. This CDR3 spans 12 amino acids. This CDR3 is CASSLGRAGYTF. DNA for the CDR3: TGTGCCAGCAGTTTGGGCAGGGCCGGCTACACCTTC.

The chain uses TRBV20-1 and TRBJ2-5; tentatively, D is TRBD2 (7 bases). The CDR3 has 11 residues. Germline CDR1 DFQATT, CDR2 SNEGSKA (reference sequence). V lost 7 bases, J lost 4 bases, and 10 bases lay in between. Here the CDR3 reads CSVRGPETQYF. CDR3 DNA sequence: TGCAGTGTGCGGGGGCCAGAGACCCAGTACTTC.

CDR3 coding DNA: TGCGCCAGCACCCCATCGCACTCTAACTATGGCTACACCTTC. Protein sequence: CASTPSHSNYGYTF. The rearrangement joins TRBV5-1 to TRBJ1-2; D ambiguous. CDR3 length equals 14 residues. The germline CDR1 and CDR2 sequences are SGHRS and YFSETQ. V was trimmed by 6 bases and J by 0 bases, leaving 12 bases between them.

The rearrangement uses TRBV10-2 and TRBJ1-5; D ambiguous. Germline assignment: CDR1 WSHSY and CDR2 SAAADI. CDR3 length equals 13 residues. The V gene lost 3 bases and the J gene lost 6 bases, with 9 bases spanning the gap. The chain's CDR3 is CASSDSAPQPQHF. The CDR3 coding sequence is TGCGCCAGCAGTGATTCAGCACCTCAGCCCCAGCATTTT.

Notes on this clone: With a much larger clone just one base away, this may be a read error. The chain has TRBV5-1 and TRBJ2-7, with D hard to call. With 0 bases removed from V and 3 bases from J, the gap between germline ends came to 7 bases. The CDR3 is 13 residues long. Germline assignment: CDR1 SGHRS and CDR2 YFSETQ. The CDR3: CASSLGNGYEQYF. In nucleotides, the CDR3 is TGCGCCAGCAGCTTGGGGAACGGCTACGAGCAGTACTTC.

The chain recombines TRBV7-2 with TRBJ1-2, with unresolved D. The germline CDR1 and CDR2 sequences are SGHTA and FQGNSA. The CDR3 totals 15 residues. Trimming took 6 bases from V and 4 from J, leaving 18 bases between them. The chain's CDR3 is CASRPEGRILYGYTF. CDR3 nucleotides: TGTGCCAGCAGGCCGGAGGGCCGTATCCTCTATGGCTACACCTTC. The full variable domain, in which reference TRBV7-2 and TRBJ1-2 provide the parts outside the CDR3, is GAGVSQSPSNKVTEKGKDVELRCDPISGHTALYWYRQSLGQGLEFLIYFQGNSAPDKSGLPSDRFSAERTGGSVSTLTIQRTQQEDSAVYLCASRPEGRILYGYTFGSGTRLTVV.

The chain uses TRBV2 and TRBJ1-1, with D tentatively TRBD1 (6 bases). Germline values: CDR1 SNHLY, CDR2 FYNNEI. Trimming cost V 6 bases and J 4 bases, with 15 bases left between them. There are 14 residues in the CDR3. This CDR3 is CASSETGLRTEAFF. CDR3 DNA: TGTGCCAGCAGCGAAACAGGGTTGCGCACTGAAGCTTTCTTT.

This clone was observed many times. The gene calls are TRBV28 and TRBJ1-5; D is ambiguous. The V end was cut by 5 bases, the J end by 3 bases, with 11 bases between. The germline CDR1 and CDR2 sequences are MDHEN and SYDVKM. The length of the CDR3 is 14 residues. CDR3 amino acids: CASSLVGPNQPQHF. The CDR3 DNA sequence: TGTGCCAGCAGTCTGGTGGGTCCCAATCAGCCCCAGCATTTT. Filled out from reference TRBV28 and TRBJ1-5, the complete variable domain reads DVKVTQSSRYLVKRTGEKVFLECVQDMDHENMFWYRQDPGLGLRLIYFSYDVKMKEKGDIPEGYSVSREKKERFSLILESASTNQTSMYLCASSLVGPNQPQHFGDGTRLSIL.

The chain joins TRBV28 to TRBJ1-5; a weak D match, TRBD1 (6 bases). Germline lookup yields CDR1 MDHEN and CDR2 SYDVKM. This CDR3 has 15 residues. With 6 bases removed from V and 3 bases from J, the gap between germline ends came to 15 bases. The CDR3 DNA sequence: TGTGCCAGCAGCCGGGGGACATTTTACAATCAGCCCCAGCATTTT. Protein product: CASSRGTFYNQPQHF.

V usage is TRBV10-3 and J usage is TRBJ2-2; no firm D call. The V gene's germline CDR1 is ENHRY and CDR2 SYGVKD. Trimming removed 10 bases from V and 3 bases from J, with 15 bases in between. CDR3 length equals 14 residues. CDR3 bases: TGTGCCACCAAAGCGATCTCGGACACCGGGGAGCTGTTTTTT. It encodes CATKAISDTGELFF.

The CDR3 DNA is TGTGCCAGCAAAGACTACGGCACAGATACGCAGTATTTT. As protein: CASKDYGTDTQYF. This chain connects TRBV6-5 to TRBJ2-3; possible D gene TRBD2, 5 bases. Germline CDR1 and CDR2: MNHEY and SVGAGI. The CDR3 contains 13 residues. V shed 7 bases and J shed 1 base, with 9 bases lying between them.

The V and J genes are TRBV5-1 and TRBJ1-5; weak D call: TRBD1 (5 bases). Trimming took off 3 bases at V and 3 bases at J, with 10 bases between the two ends. The CDR3 runs 14 residues. Germline CDR1 SGHRS, CDR2 YFSETQ. The CDR3 DNA reads as TGCGCCAGCAGCTGGGGCACAGACAATCAGCCCCAGCATTTT. Translated, it gives CASSWGTDNQPQHF.

This clone has only one observation. This specimen includes other DNA sequences encoding the same CDR3. The chain uses TRBV19 and TRBJ2-7; D unresolved. The CDR3 length is 12 residues. The germline V gene has CDR1 LNHDA and CDR2 SQIVND (reference sequence). Trimming stripped 3 bases from V and 3 bases from J, with 6 bases between. The CDR3 DNA sequence: TGTGCCAGTAGTATCCCAGGCTACGAGCAGTACTTC. Encoded protein: CASSIPGYEQYF.

This clone was seen a single time. The chain combines TRBV2 with TRBJ2-1; a possible D gene is TRBD2 (5 bases). Germline V gene sequence: CDR1 SNHLY, CDR2 FYNNEI. CDR3 length: 11 residues. V was cut by 6 bases and J by 8 bases, with 8 bases left in between. The CDR3 spells CASRVSDEQFF. CDR3 coding DNA: TGTGCCAGCAGAGTTAGCGATGAGCAGTTCTTC.

The V call is TRBV6-5, the J call TRBJ2-3, with 11 bases aligning to TRBD2. There are 15 residues in the CDR3. With V trimmed by 6 bases and J by 6 bases, 8 bases remained unmatched. Germline lookup yields CDR1 MNHEY and CDR2 SVGAGI. CDR3 protein: CASSSWGLADDTQYF. DNA of the CDR3: TGTGCCAGCAGCTCATGGGGACTAGCGGACGATACGCAGTATTTT.

V and J are TRBV18 and TRBJ2-2; TRBD1 aligns across 7 bases. This CDR3 is 14 amino acids long. Trimming cost V 3 bases and J 3 bases; bases outside gene matches: 1. From germline, CDR1 is KGHSH and CDR2 LQKENI. CDR3 DNA sequence: TGTGCCAGCTCACCTACAGGGGACACCGGGGAGCTGTTTTTT. It is translated as CASSPTGDTGELFF.

V gene TRBV30 combines with J gene TRBJ2-7; D remains ambiguous. Per the germline V gene, CDR1 is GTSNPN and CDR2 is SVGIG (reference sequence). Trimming took 0 bases from V and 2 from J, leaving 11 bases between them. This CDR3 is 14 amino acids long. CDR3 region: CAWSVKGATYEQYF. For the CDR3, the DNA is TGTGCCTGGAGTGTAAAGGGTGCGACCTACGAGCAGTACTTC.

CDR3 coding DNA: TGTGCCAGCAGCCAAGGGATAGAAAAACTGTTTTTT. Its protein product is CASSQGIEKLFF. This chain links TRBV7-6 with TRBJ1-4, with no clear D. V was clipped by 5 bases and J by 8 bases, with 9 bases between them. CDR1 SGHVS and CDR2 FNYEAQ come from the germline V gene. The CDR3 spans 12 residues.

This clone was counted a single time. The chain has TRBV21-1 and TRBJ2-7. TRBV21-1 is classified as a pseudogene. This CDR3 is built from 10 residues. The DNA of the CDR3 is TGTGCCAGCAGTTCGCACGAGCAGTACTTC. Its translation is CASSSHEQYF.

The CDR3 region is CASSLGLGRNEKLFF. For the CDR3, the DNA is TGTGCCAGCAGCTTGGGTTTGGGGAGAAATGAAAAACTGTTTTTT. The chain uses TRBV5-6 and TRBJ1-4, with D unclear. The CDR3 has 15 amino acids. Germline-derived CDR1 and CDR2 are SGHDT and YYEEEE. Trimming took off 0 bases at V and 5 bases at J, with 11 bases between the two ends.

The sample holds one count of this clone. The sample contains more than one DNA sequence encoding this CDR3. This sequence joins TRBV19 and TRBJ2-2, with D perhaps matching TRBD1 (5 bases). The germline V and J ends were trimmed by 5 bases and 2 bases, with 9 bases remaining between them. This CDR3 region has 14 residues. Germline V gene sequence: CDR1 LNHDA, CDR2 SQIVND (reference sequence). CDR3 nucleotide sequence: TGTGCCAGTAGTCCCGACAGAAACACCGGGGAGCTGTTTTTT. Translating it yields CASSPDRNTGELFF.

The chain is built from TRBV2 and TRBJ2-1, with D maybe TRBD2 (5 bases). Germline assignment: CDR1 SNHLY and CDR2 FYNNEI. The CDR3 totals 16 residues. The CDR3 bases are TGTGTCACCAGCAGTGAGGGCTCGAGCTCCTACAATGAGCAGTTCTTC. This encodes CVTSSEGSSSYNEQFF.

This clone was counted a few times. The chain combines TRBV7-9 with TRBJ2-3, with 7 bases that match TRBD2. The germline V gene has CDR1 SEHNR and CDR2 FQNEAQ (reference sequence). Trimming took 8 bases from V and 5 from J; bases not matched to a gene: 4. This CDR3 is 12 amino acids long. The CDR3: CASGLAEDTQYF. CDR3 nucleotides: TGTGCCAGCGGGCTAGCGGAAGATACGCAGTATTTT.

V and J are TRBV29-1 and TRBJ1-2; 7 bases match TRBD1. In germline, CDR1 is SQVTM, CDR2 ANQGSEA. The CDR3 runs 12 residues. J was trimmed by 10 bases and V by 1 base; bases with no gene match: 6. CDR3 coding DNA: TGCAGCGTTGAAGCGGCACAGGGGTACTACACCTTC. Its translation is CSVEAAQGYYTF. Using reference TRBV29-1 and TRBJ1-2 for the parts outside the CDR3, the full variable domain is SAVISQKPSRDICQRGTSLTIQCQVDSQVTMMFWYRQQPGQSLTLIATANQGSEATYESGFVIDKFPISRPNLTFSTLTVSNMSPEDSSIYLCSVEAAQGYYTFGSGTRLTVV.

V is TRBV7-2 and J is TRBJ2-5, with 9 bases identical to TRBD1. Germline V CDR1 and CDR2: SGHTA, FQGNSA. The trim removed 3 bases at V and 4 bases at J, leaving 3 bases unmatched. The CDR3 has 14 amino acids. The CDR3 here is CASSFGTGSETQYF. CDR3 bases: TGTGCCAGCAGCTTCGGGACAGGGTCAGAGACCCAGTACTTC.

The rearrangement uses TRBV2 and TRBJ2-1; D gene ambiguous. Germline CDR1 reads SNHLY; CDR2 reads FYNNEI. Trimming took off 3 bases at V and 1 base at J, with 10 bases between the two ends. The CDR3 is made up of 15 amino acids. DNA for the CDR3: TGTGCCAGCAGTGAGGAAAGGCAGTCCTACAATGAGCAGTTCTTC. Amino acids: CASSEERQSYNEQFF.

The chain carries TRBV12-2 and TRBJ1-1. TRBV12-2 is listed as a pseudogene. CDR3 size: 15 residues. CDR3 amino acids: CASRLVRGGRAEAFF. For the CDR3, the DNA is TGTGCAAGTCGCTTAGTTCGCGGGGGAAGGGCTGAAGCTTTCTTT.

The rearrangement uses TRBV28 and TRBJ1-2; 7 bases are a match to TRBD1. CDR1 and CDR2 (germline): MDHEN, SYDVKM. The CDR3 extends over 13 amino acids. Trimming cost V 6 bases and J 13 bases; bases outside gene matches: 14. This CDR3 reads CASSTTGTAVSTF. Here the CDR3 DNA reads TGTGCCAGCAGCACCACCGGGACAGCTGTCTCCACCTTC.

V is TRBV6-5 and J is TRBJ2-5; unclear D gene. The germline V gene encodes CDR1 MNHEY and CDR2 SVGAGI. The length of the CDR3 is 13 residues. The V and J ends lost 7 bases and 5 bases respectively, with 14 bases between them. CDR3 protein: CASTPPGAETQYF. The CDR3 DNA follows: TGTGCCAGCACCCCTCCCGGCGCGGAGACCCAGTACTTC.

The rearrangement joins TRBV10-3 to TRBJ2-1; D may correspond to TRBD1 or TRBD2 (5 bases each). This CDR3 is 15 amino acids long. CDR1 is ENHRY, CDR2 SYGVKD, per germline. Trimming cost V 7 bases and J 0 bases, with 13 bases left between them. CDR3: CAITADTISYNEQFF. For the CDR3, the DNA is TGTGCCATCACAGCGGACACGATCTCCTACAATGAGCAGTTCTTC.

This rearrangement joins TRBV11-2 to TRBJ1-6; D gene ambiguous. CDR3 size: 15 residues. Between the trimmed V and J ends, which lost 4 bases and 7 bases, there was a span of 14 bases. Germline CDR1 and CDR2: SGHAT and FQNNGV. The CDR3 reads CASSSGGSLNSPLHF. The CDR3 DNA is TGTGCCAGCAGCTCGGGAGGCAGCTTGAATTCACCCCTCCACTTT.

This chain uses TRBV10-2 with TRBJ2-1; 9 bases agree with TRBD2. J gave up 5 bases and V 1 base, and 6 bases lay outside the gene matches. CDR3 length: 16 residues. CDR1 WSHSY and CDR2 SAAADI come from the germline V gene. The chain's CDR3 is CASSEFRTSVDNEQFF. The CDR3 coding sequence is TGCGCCAGCAGTGAGTTTAGGACTAGCGTAGACAATGAGCAGTTCTTC.